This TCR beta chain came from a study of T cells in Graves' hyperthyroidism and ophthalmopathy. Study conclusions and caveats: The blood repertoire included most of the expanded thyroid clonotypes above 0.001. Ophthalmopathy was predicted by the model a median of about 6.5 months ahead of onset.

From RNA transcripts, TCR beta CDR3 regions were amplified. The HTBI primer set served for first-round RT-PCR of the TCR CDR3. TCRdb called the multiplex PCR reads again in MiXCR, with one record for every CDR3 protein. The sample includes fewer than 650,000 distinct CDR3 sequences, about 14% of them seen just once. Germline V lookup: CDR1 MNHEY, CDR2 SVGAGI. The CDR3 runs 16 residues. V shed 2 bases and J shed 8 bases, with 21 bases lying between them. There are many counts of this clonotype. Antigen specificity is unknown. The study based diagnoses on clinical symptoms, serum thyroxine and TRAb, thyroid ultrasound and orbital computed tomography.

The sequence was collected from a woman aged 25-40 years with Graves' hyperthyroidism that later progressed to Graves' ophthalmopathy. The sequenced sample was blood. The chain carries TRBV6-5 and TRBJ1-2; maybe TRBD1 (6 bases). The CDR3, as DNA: TGTGCCAGCAGTTACCCGAGTATCGGGGGCGCAGAAGGCTACACCTTC. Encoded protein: CASSYPSIGGAEGYTF.